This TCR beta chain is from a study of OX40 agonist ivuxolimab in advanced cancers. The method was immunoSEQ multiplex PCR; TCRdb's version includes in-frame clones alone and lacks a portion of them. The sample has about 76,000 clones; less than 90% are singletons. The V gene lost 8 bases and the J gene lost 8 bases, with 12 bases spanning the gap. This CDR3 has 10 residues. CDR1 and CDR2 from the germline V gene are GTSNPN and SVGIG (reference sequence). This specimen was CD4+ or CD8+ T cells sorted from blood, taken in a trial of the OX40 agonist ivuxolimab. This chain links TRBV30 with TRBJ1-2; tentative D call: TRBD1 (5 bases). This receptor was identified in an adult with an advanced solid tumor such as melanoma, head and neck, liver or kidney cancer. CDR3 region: CATSEGGYTF. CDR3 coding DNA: TGTGCCACTAGTGAGGGGGGCTACACCTTC.